This entry features one T cell receptor (beta chain) sequence. A single count supports this clone. Its antigen is currently not known. Base qualities are not recorded, but no much larger clone differs from it by a single base. The CDR3 regions of human TCRbeta chains were analyzed by immunosequencing. As for the authors' bioinformatics: TCRs in the repertoires were compared against a reference library of SARS-CoV-2-specific TCRs that had been generated with the MIRA antigen-specificity platform. Breadth was defined as the fraction of unique TCRs that were SARS-CoV-2-associated, and depth was defined as the fraction of total T cells that were SARS-CoV-2-associated. Using the MIRA data, every spike-specific TCR was mapped to the spike region that the TCR reacted to and assigned to either a CD4 or a CD8 class. Log10-transformed breadth and depth values were compared by one-way ANOVA with Sidak's multiple comparisons tests. The source is immuneACCESS, and TCRdb retained only in-frame sequences with V and J called. Part of the clones is not carried over; for the studies checked, unresolved V genes explain less than half of this, and the remainder is unexplained. The D gene and trimming were derived from the DNA, and the V and J assignments and clone size from that table. The sample profile shows some 150,000 clones; more than 70% of them were found once. The top ten clonotypes cover about 4.8% of the sample.

Taken from cysteine to phenylalanine, the CDR3 has 14 residues. Kept here is only the CDR3 DNA, which spans 42 bases and is read in frame from base 1. The germline V gene (reference sequence) specifies LNHDA as CDR1 and SQIVND as CDR2. Relative to germline, V is 2 bases shorter and J is 0 bases shorter, with 8 bases between their ends. These data come from a study of T cell responses to AZD1222 COVID-19 vaccine (dated by TCRdb to the early 2020s). Regarding the study in general: A total of more than 230 trial participants underwent TCR sequencing, of whom under 220 had received two doses of AZD1222 and some 25 had received two doses of the MenACWY control vaccine. Trial participants were enrolled into age subgroups of 18-55, 56-69 and 70-plus years, which contained 148, 28 and 57 TCR-sequenced participants, respectively.

The time point label here, explained by the study, means: about 28 days (+/-7) after the second vaccine dose. AZD1222 recipients given second doses at about 4 weeks or at about 12 weeks were pooled, since spike-specific TCR depth and breadth were not found to differ between the two schedules. Vaccinee samples came from UK trials COV001 and COV002, including a single-blind randomized controlled phase 2/3 trial of AZD1222 (ChAdOx1 nCoV-19) in healthy adults. Trial participant PBMC samples were collected at day 0 and day 28 after the second dose for TCRbeta chain sequencing. General conclusions and limits of the study: In the small 56-69-year group, the increase in depth fell short of significance, most likely because of low power. Because no samples from the day 14 peak response were available, repertoires could be characterized only after the peak T cell response. Conclusions about previously exposed vaccinees were limited because only six or seven AZD1222 recipients were SARS-CoV-2 seropositive at baseline. Spike-specific TCR breadth and depth rose significantly after two AZD1222 doses compared with day 0 and with MenACWY recipients. The whole spike protein was spanned by vaccine-associated CD4 TCRs, and dominant responses were seen in regions 160-218 and 743-854. Participants were mostly white British and included more females than males, and it was suggested by the authors that clonal diversity may have been underestimated. Reportedly, close to half of the unique spike-specific TCRs recognized epitopes lying outside the regions that are mutated in the B.1.351 and B.1.1.7 variants.

The receptor was isolated from an adult who received the AZD1222 COVID-19 vaccine. Here the sequenced sample was peripheral blood, taken 28 days after the second AZD1222 dose. In this chain, TRBV19 is recombined with TRBJ2-7; no D segment can be confidently identified. The sequenced DNA: TGTGCCAGTAGTATATTGATGAGCTCCTACGAGCAGTACTTC. Translated, this is CASSILMSSYEQYF.